These 18 T cell receptor beta chains originate from one sample sequenced in a study of CD8+CD57+ T cells in acquired aplastic anemia. Genomic DNA was employed as the template in profiling TCR beta VDJ and CDR3. In TCRdb, the reads were re-called with MiXCR into one record per CDR3 protein. The sample lists 450,000 to 550,000 distinct CDR3 sequences, less than 35% occurring once. Patients chosen for sequencing had shown CD8+CD57+ cell expansion by flow cytometry. Sequencing used sorted CD4+, CD8+, or CD8+CD57+ T cells (not recorded which) from PBMCs. The receptor set was obtained from a human donor with aplastic anemia.

The rearrangement uses TRBV7-6 and TRBJ1-4, with TRBD1 as a possible D gene (5 bases). Germline CDR1 and CDR2: SGHVS and FNYEAQ. Trimming took off 3 bases at V and 7 bases at J, with 9 bases between the two ends. The CDR3 is 13 amino acids. This CDR3 reads CASSLQGIEKLFF. DNA for the CDR3: TGTGCCAGCAGCTTGCAGGGTATTGAAAAACTGTTTTTT.

This clonotype was observed at least ten times. The V call is TRBV7-2, the J call TRBJ2-7, with TRBD1 matching over 8 bases. Germline-derived CDR1 and CDR2 are SGHTA and FQGNSA. Germline trimming cut 4 bases from V and 2 bases from J; bases unmatched to any gene: 7. The CDR3 runs to 15 residues. The CDR3 here is CASSSQGARPYEQYF. The CDR3 coding sequence is TGTGCCAGCAGCTCTCAGGGGGCGCGTCCCTACGAGCAGTACTTC.

This clonotype was seen ten or more times. V and J are TRBV9 and TRBJ1-1; the D gene is possibly TRBD1 (6 bases). This CDR3 contains 14 residues. Trimming left V 0 bases short and J 6 bases short, with 12 bases between. In germline, CDR1 is SGDLS, CDR2 YYNGEE. This CDR3 reads CASSVGQGRAEAFF. CDR3 coding DNA: TGTGCCAGCAGCGTAGGGCAGGGGAGGGCTGAAGCTTTCTTT.

With respect to this clonotype: Its ends do not fully match the called genes, so a read error is possible. This chain joins TRBV11-2 and TRBJ2-3, with 11 positions matching TRBD2. The CDR3 is made up of 17 amino acids. Germline V gives CDR1 SGHAT, CDR2 FQNNGV. CDR3 amino acids: CASSSYPGLAALDMQYF. The CDR3 DNA reads as TGTGCCAGCAGCTCCTACCCGGGACTAGCGGCGTTAGATATGCAGTATTTT.

The chain recombines TRBV7-3 with TRBJ2-7; no clear D gene. Between the trimmed V and J ends, which lost 6 bases and 3 bases, there was a span of 15 bases. The CDR3 covers 14 residues. Germline CDR1 and CDR2: SGHTA and FQGTGA. The CDR3 sequence: CASSPPDPNYEQYF. In DNA form, the CDR3 reads TGTGCCAGCAGTCCACCCGACCCGAACTACGAGCAGTACTTC.

This clonotype was found a few times. The V gene is TRBV9, the J gene TRBJ2-2, with 12 bases lining up with TRBD2. V shed 2 bases and J 6 bases; nucleotides not matched to a gene: 11. Germline V gene data show CDR1 as SGDLS and CDR2 as YYNGEE. The CDR3 is 18 amino acids. As DNA, the CDR3 is TGTGCCAGCAGCGTCGAAGCGGAACTAGCGGGAGGACCCGGGGAGCTGTTTTTT. Its translation is CASSVEAELAGGPGELFF.

Only a few counts were recorded for this clonotype. A read error may account for a junction end that differs from germline. The chain carries TRBV10-3 and TRBJ2-1, with 10 bases matching TRBD2. Germline lookup yields CDR1 ENHRY and CDR2 SYGVKD. The CDR3 is 12 residues long. CDR3 protein: CASDRAGGPLVF. The DNA for the CDR3 is TGTGCCAGCGATCGAGCGGGGGGGCCTTTGGTCTTC.

Only a few counts were recorded for this clonotype. This chain uses TRBV5-6 with TRBJ1-5; maybe TRBD1 (5 bases). Germline V gene sequence: CDR1 SGHDT, CDR2 YYEEEE. V was shortened by 1 base and J by 2 bases, with 13 bases between the two germline ends. The CDR3 extends over 16 amino acids. The DNA for the CDR3 is TGTGCCAGCAGCTTGAACGGGGGGTCCCGCAATCAGCCCCAGCATTTT. Translation: CASSLNGGSRNQPQHF. The full variable domain, rest sourced from reference TRBV5-6 and TRBJ1-5, is DAGVTQSPTHLIKTRGQQVTLRCSPKSGHDTVSWYQQALGQGPQFIFQYYEEEERQRGNFPDRFSGHQFPNYSSELNVNALLLGDSALYLCASSLNGGSRNQPQHFGDGTRLSIL.

The rearrangement uses TRBV5-6 and TRBJ2-3, with TRBD1 matching over 7 bases. The V gene end was trimmed by 1 base and the J gene end by 0 bases; junction bases not matched to a gene: 2. The CDR3 totals 15 residues. The germline V gene has CDR1 SGHDT and CDR2 YYEEEE. CDR3 protein: CASSLSTGSTDTQYF. CDR3 nucleotides: TGTGCCAGCAGCTTGTCGACAGGGAGCACAGATACGCAGTATTTT.

This clonotype was recorded at least ten times. This rearrangement joins TRBV20-1 to TRBJ2-3, with no clear D. Trimming took off 3 bases at V and 4 bases at J, with 11 bases between the two ends. CDR1 DFQATT and CDR2 SNEGSKA come from the germline V gene (reference sequence). The CDR3 spans 13 residues. CDR3 region: CSARLLGSDTQYF. The CDR3 region has the DNA TGCAGTGCTAGGCTGTTAGGCTCAGATACGCAGTATTTT.

This chain uses TRBV9 with TRBJ2-7; D is possibly TRBD1 or TRBD2 (6 bases each). Looked up from germline, CDR1 is SGDLS and CDR2 is YYNGEE. The ends were cut back, 5 bases at V and 2 bases at J, with 11 bases in the middle. The CDR3 runs 13 residues. The CDR3 DNA sequence: TGTGCCAGCAGTTCGGGGGCTACCTACGAGCAGTACTTC. It codes for CASSSGATYEQYF.

V is TRBV2 and J is TRBJ1-6, with TRBD1 identical over 10 bases. The V gene's germline CDR1 is SNHLY and CDR2 FYNNEI. This CDR3 region has 14 residues. The V segment lost 8 bases and the J segment 7 bases; nucleotides outside the gene matches: 5. The CDR3 coding sequence is TGTGCCAGCTGTCCGGGACAGGGGAATTCACCCCTCCACTTT. It yields the protein CASCPGQGNSPLHF. The full variable domain, in which reference TRBV2 and TRBJ1-6 provide the parts outside the CDR3, is EPEVTQTPSHQVTQMGQEVILRCVPISNHLYFYWYRQILGQKVEFLVSFYNNEISEKSEIFDDQFSVERPDGSNFTLKIRSTKLEDSAMYFCASCPGQGNSPLHFGNGTRLTVT.

This clonotype was detected many times. The chain couples TRBV10-1 to TRBJ1-6; 9 bases are shared with TRBD1. The CDR3 contains 14 residues. Germline CDR1 WNHNN, CDR2 SYGVQD (reference sequence). With V trimmed by 3 bases and J by 8 bases, 2 bases remained unmatched. CDR3 protein: CASSDRDRDSPLHF. The CDR3, as DNA: TGCGCCAGCAGTGACCGGGACAGGGATTCACCCCTCCACTTT.

The chain combines TRBV20-1 with TRBJ1-1; 9 bases are shared with TRBD1. Germline V gives CDR1 DFQATT, CDR2 SNEGSKA (reference sequence). Trimming took 0 bases from V and 1 from J; bases not matched to a gene: 6. This CDR3 spans 16 amino acids. CDR3 sequence (DNA): TGCAGTGCTAGAGATACAGGGGGCACGGGGAACACTGAAGCTTTCTTT. Protein sequence: CSARDTGGTGNTEAFF.

This clonotype has just a few counts. This chain joins TRBV20-1 and TRBJ2-1, with D perhaps matching TRBD1 or TRBD2 (7 bases each). Germline values: CDR1 DFQATT, CDR2 SNEGSKA (reference sequence). The length of the CDR3 is 17 residues. The ends were cut back, 6 bases at V and 6 bases at J, with 27 bases in the middle. The CDR3 DNA follows: TGCAGTGCGCAGGCCTTTTTAGGGGAGGGGGCTATCAATGAGCAGTTCTTC. Its protein is CSAQAFLGEGAINEQFF.

For this clonotype: Just one base apart from a much larger clone, this may be a read error. The V gene is TRBV20-1, the J gene TRBJ1-6; 10 positions match TRBD1. The V segment lost 1 base and the J segment 6 bases; nucleotides outside the gene matches: 0. Germline-derived CDR1 and CDR2 are DFQATT and SNEGSKA (reference sequence). CDR3 length: 14 residues. CDR3 DNA sequence: TGCAGTGCTAGAGGGACAGGGGGTAATTCACCCCTCCACTTT. It is translated as CSARGTGGNSPLHF.

This chain's CDR3 is CASSLSRGRTEAFF. In DNA form, the CDR3 reads TGCGCCAGCAGCCTTTCCAGGGGGCGTACTGAAGCTTTCTTT. The chain is built from TRBV4-3 and TRBJ1-1, with 8 bases lining up with TRBD1. Trimming removed 4 bases from V and 5 bases from J; junction bases left unmatched: 6. Germline assignment: CDR1 LGHNA and CDR2 YSLEER. The CDR3 extends over 14 amino acids.

This clonotype was observed many times. The V and J genes are TRBV9 and TRBJ2-7, with D maybe TRBD1 (6 bases). Germline values: CDR1 SGDLS, CDR2 YYNGEE. Deletions cut 0 bases from V and 6 bases from J, with 16 bases between. This CDR3 region has 15 residues. The DNA for the CDR3 is TGTGCCAGCAGCGTAGGTATTCAGGGACACGGCGAGCAGTACTTC. Residues: CASSVGIQGHGEQYF.